This is a list of T cell receptor beta chains from one sample in a study of T cell repertoires in cytomegalovirus infection. TCRdb reprocessed the reads via MiXCR and lists one record per CDR3 protein. The sample yields hundreds of thousands of distinct CDR3 sequences, 20% to 25% seen once. Material for sequencing was CD8+ T cells from PBMCs. The receptors were gathered from a human donor in good health (CMV status not recorded). Some clones in this sample may be carry-over from other donors' samples. CDR3s include the opening cysteine and the closing phenylalanine or tryptophan. The D gene is left open where the match is weak. Only part of the rows carry a size: once, few, many, or a class if the clone is expanded.

cdr3_length clone_size j_call v_call d_call cdr3_aa cdr3_nt
13 - TRBJ2-2 TRBV6-2/TRBV6-3 - CASSYSISGELFF TGTGCCAGCAGTTACTCGATTTCTGGGGAGCTGTTTTTT
17 few TRBJ1-5 TRBV15 TRBD1 CATSKGTGRTLNQPQHF TGTGCCACCAGCAAAGGGACAGGGCGTACCTTAAATCAGCCCCAGCATTTT
14 - TRBJ2-2 TRBV5-1 TRBD1 CAIRTGGVTGELFF TGCGCCATCAGGACAGGGGGTGTCACCGGGGAGCTGTTTTTT
13 few TRBJ2-1 TRBV6-2/TRBV6-3 - CASSYVGADEQFF TGTGCCAGCAGTTACGTGGGGGCCGATGAGCAGTTCTTC
14 few TRBJ1-5 TRBV20-1 - CSARATDSNQPQHF TGCAGTGCTAGAGCGACAGATAGCAATCAGCCCCAGCATTTT
13 - TRBJ1-2 TRBV7-9 - CASSVVVGPGYTF TGTGCCAGCAGCGTGGTTGTAGGGCCTGGCTACACCTTC
16 - TRBJ2-3 TRBV24-1 - CATSDAYNSLADTQYF TGTGCCACCAGTGATGCCTACAATAGCCTGGCAGATACGCAGTATTTT
16 - TRBJ2-2 TRBV28 - CASSLEADTWAEELFF TGTGCCAGCAGTTTAGAGGCAGATACGTGGGCCGAGGAGCTGTTTTTT
13 - TRBJ1-1 TRBV11-1 - CASSLLGGTEAFF TGTGCCAGCAGCTTATTGGGAGGCACTGAAGCTTTCTTT
16 - TRBJ2-1 TRBV2 - CASSGEGQITYNEQFF TGTGCCAGCAGTGGGGAGGGACAGATAACCTACAATGAGCAGTTCTTC
15 many TRBJ2-2 TRBV6-6 - CASSSRQGNTGELFF TGTGCCAGCAGTTCACGTCAGGGGAATACCGGGGAGCTGTTTTTT
14 few TRBJ2-5 TRBV28 - CASSLAGHEETQYF TGTGCCAGCAGTCTTGCAGGGCATGAAGAGACCCAGTACTTC
16 - TRBJ2-1 TRBV24-1 TRBD1 CATSDPRTGGDNEQFF TGTGCCACCAGTGACCCCCGGACAGGGGGGGACAATGAGCAGTTCTTC
16 - TRBJ2-5 TRBV27 TRBD2 CASSPRAGGFQETQYF TGTGCCAGCAGTCCGAGAGCGGGGGGGTTTCAAGAGACCCAGTACTTC
15 - TRBJ1-5 TRBV4-3 TRBD1 CASSQSGTGDQPQHF TGCGCCAGCAGCCAAAGCGGGACAGGGGATCAGCCCCAGCATTTT
11 - TRBJ1-1 TRBV25-1 - CASRQVTEAFF TGTGCCAGCCGACAGGTTACTGAAGCTTTCTTT
16 many TRBJ1-6 TRBV7-2 TRBD1 CASSNRDRKHNSPLHF TGTGCCAGCAGCAACCGGGACAGGAAACATAATTCACCCCTCCACTTT
13 - TRBJ2-3 TRBV28 - CACGRGAPDTQYF TGTGCCTGCGGACGGGGGGCGCCGGATACGCAGTATTTT
14 - TRBJ2-2 TRBV12-3/TRBV12-4 - CASIPGGLTGELFF TGTGCCAGCATTCCGGGGGGCCTGACCGGGGAGCTGTTTTTT
14 many TRBJ2-7 TRBV7-6 - CASSPRGASYEQYF TGTGCCAGCAGTCCCCGGGGGGCGTCCTACGAGCAGTACTTC
16 many TRBJ2-4 TRBV7-9 TRBD1 CASSFDGDRGQNIQYF TGTGCCAGCAGCTTTGACGGGGACAGGGGACAAAACATTCAGTACTTC
16 few TRBJ2-1 TRBV9 - CASSVAFGGPREWQFF TGTGCCAGCAGCGTAGCGTTCGGCGGACCAAGGGAGTGGCAGTTCTTC
16 once TRBJ2-7 TRBV2 TRBD1 CASSEEGQARVYEQYF TGTGCCAGCAGTGAGGAGGGACAGGCAAGGGTCTACGAGCAGTACTTC
15 few TRBJ2-1 TRBV29-1 - CSVDRPGLTLLEQFF TGCAGCGTTGATCGTCCGGGTTTGACCCTCCTTGAGCAGTTCTTC
14 - TRBJ1-1 TRBV12-3/TRBV12-4 - CASSPRAMNTEAFF TGTGCCAGCAGTCCGAGGGCCATGAACACTGAAGCTTTCTTT
13 many TRBJ1-2 TRBV7-8 - CASSLTGGRGYTF TGTGCCAGCAGCTTAACCGGGGGCAGAGGCTACACCTTC
10 many TRBJ2-5 TRBV20-1 - CSAIQETQYF TGCAGTGCTATCCAAGAGACCCAGTACTTC
15 few TRBJ2-4 TRBV28 - CASSLGWGPKNIQYF TGTGCCAGCAGTTTAGGATGGGGACCTAAAAACATTCAGTACTTC
14 - TRBJ2-2 TRBV20-1 - CSARVGQDTGELFF TGCAGTGCTAGAGTGGGTCAGGACACCGGGGAGCTGTTTTTT
16 few TRBJ1-2 TRBV7-6 - CASSLGGSHPPDGYTF TGTGCCAGCAGCTTAGGTGGCTCCCATCCTCCGGATGGCTACACCTTC
18 few TRBJ1-2 TRBV4-1 - CASSHRPTNMGSSYGYTF TGCGCCAGCAGCCACCGCCCAACAAATATGGGATCCAGCTATGGCTACACCTTC
18 once TRBJ1-1 TRBV7-3 TRBD1 CVSSLTPTGALLNTEAFF TGTGTCAGCAGCTTAACGCCCACAGGGGCCCTCTTGAACACTGAAGCTTTCTTT
13 few TRBJ2-5 TRBV29-1 - CSVEEGEQETQYF TGCAGCGTTGAAGAGGGTGAACAGGAGACCCAGTACTTC
15 - TRBJ2-7 TRBV27 - CASSATRTDAYEQYF TGTGCCAGCAGTGCCACACGGACGGATGCCTACGAGCAGTACTTC
14 few TRBJ1-1 TRBV2 - CASIEGASNTEAFF TGTGCCAGCATCGAAGGGGCGTCAAACACTGAAGCTTTCTTT
14 - TRBJ1-5 TRBV28 - CASSSRTGHQPQHF TGTGCCAGCAGTTCGAGGACCGGCCATCAGCCCCAGCATTTT
15 many TRBJ2-1 TRBV7-2 TRBD2 CASSGAGRVYNEQFF TGTGCCAGCAGCGGAGCAGGGAGGGTTTACAATGAGCAGTTCTTC
18 - TRBJ2-2 TRBV27 TRBD2 CASSSTSPLGRNTGELFF TGTGCCAGCAGTTCGACTAGCCCTCTCGGTCGGAACACCGGGGAGCTGTTTTTT
13 - TRBJ1-1 TRBV7-9 - CASSPPAVTEAFF TGTGCCAGCAGCCCCCCCGCGGTCACTGAAGCTTTCTTT
11 - TRBJ2-1 TRBV20-1 - CSASGGHEQFF TGCAGTGCTTCCGGGGGCCATGAGCAGTTCTTC
15 - TRBJ2-7 TRBV6-7 TRBD1 CASRDLGQGMYEQYF TGTGCCAGCAGAGACCTGGGACAGGGAATGTACGAGCAGTACTTC
14 - TRBJ2-3 TRBV10-2 - CASSSSLLSDTQYF TGCGCCAGCAGTTCTAGCTTGCTCTCAGATACGCAGTATTTT
14 - TRBJ1-1 TRBV7-4 - CASSLSFGGSEAFF TGTGCCAGCAGCTTATCGTTTGGGGGGTCTGAAGCTTTCTTT
16 many TRBJ2-5 TRBV6-5 TRBD2 CASTTVAGGPLETQYF TGTGCCAGCACTACCGTGGCGGGGGGGCCACTTGAGACCCAGTACTTC
16 - TRBJ2-2 TRBV28 - CASSFDRYGNTGELFF TGTGCCAGCAGTTTCGACAGATATGGAAACACCGGGGAGCTGTTTTTT
14 - TRBJ2-5 TRBV2 - CASSEVQGEETQYF TGTGCCAGCAGTGAAGTACAGGGAGAAGAGACCCAGTACTTC